Each of the 29 T cell receptor beta chains below was sequenced from the same sample in a study of T-cell reconstitution after alpha-beta-depleted transplantation in children. Findings and caveats of the study: Reportedly, alpha-beta T cells present about two months post-transplant originated from several hundred expanded clones of graft origin.

Their antigen targets remain unknown. Unique molecular identifiers were used to barcode this TCRbeta library. TCRdb ran MiXCR on the PCR reads and lists one entry per CDR3 protein. The sample has approximately 32,000 distinct CDR3 sequences, under 7.5% seen once. Sequenced material: peripheral blood, taken 60 days after TCRalphabeta/CD19-depleted stem cell transplant. Every receptor here comes from a child under two years old who had a stem cell transplant for acute myeloid leukemia, so the T cells may come from the graft donor.

On this clonotype: Given a much more abundant clone one base away, this may be a read error. This chain connects TRBV4-2 to TRBJ1-1; tentative D call: TRBD1 (6 bases). From germline, CDR1 is LGHNA and CDR2 YNFKEQ. The CDR3 is 15 residues long. The CDR3 is CTSSLVMTGNTEAFF. The CDR3 DNA reads as TGTACCAGCAGCCTAGTCATGACAGGGAACACTGAAGCTTTCTTT.

In its sample, this clonotype was seen many times. V gene TRBV12-3 or TRBV12-4 combines with J gene TRBJ1-6; tentative D call: TRBD1 (6 bases). This CDR3 has 13 residues. V dropped 4 bases and J dropped 12 bases, with 13 bases sitting between them. The CDR3 here is CASSYGTPGPLHF. The CDR3 bases are TGTGCCAGCAGTTACGGGACACCTGGACCCCTCCACTTT.

This clonotype was found many times. This rearrangement joins TRBV5-5 to TRBJ1-2, with 9 positions matching TRBD1. The V gene's germline CDR1 is SGHKS and CDR2 YYEKEE (reference sequence). The CDR3 runs 14 residues. V trimming: 0 bases; J trimming: 4 bases; junction bases outside the gene matches: 1. The CDR3, as DNA: TGTGCCAGCAGCTTGGGGACAGGGGCCTATGGCTACACCTTC. It specifies CASSLGTGAYGYTF.

This clonotype was found many times. The chain recombines TRBV9 with TRBJ2-7; 12 positions match TRBD2. CDR3 length: 16 amino acids. J was trimmed by 3 bases and V by 4 bases; bases with no gene match: 8. Germline CDR1 reads SGDLS; CDR2 reads YYNGEE. CDR3 amino acids: CASSPRLAGDHYEQYF. CDR3 DNA: TGTGCCAGCAGCCCTAGACTAGCGGGAGATCACTACGAGCAGTACTTC.

This clonotype was counted ten times or more. The V and J genes are TRBV28 and TRBJ2-5, with 12 bases identical to TRBD1. The CDR3 spans 16 residues. CDR1 is MDHEN and CDR2 is SYDVKM in the germline V gene. Trimming cost V 6 bases and J 5 bases; bases outside gene matches: 10. This chain's CDR3 is CASRTRDRGRLETQYF. CDR3 nucleotides: TGTGCCAGCAGAACCCGGGACAGGGGGCGATTGGAGACCCAGTACTTC.

This clonotype was counted at least ten times. The chain recombines TRBV12-5 with TRBJ1-5; D gene uncertain. Trimming took 2 bases from V and 9 from J, leaving 11 bases between them. The CDR3 length is 13 residues. Germline CDR1 is LGHNT and CDR2 is FRNRAP. CDR3 sequence (DNA): TGTGCTAGTGGTTTGTCTGCCGGACTGCCCCAGCATTTT. Its translation: CASGLSAGLPQHF. Together with reference TRBV12-5 and TRBJ1-5, the CDR3 gives the full variable domain: DARVTQTPRHKVTEMGQEVTMRCQPILGHNTVFWYRQTMMQGLELLAYFRNRAPLDDSGMPKDRFSAEMPDATLATLKIQPSEPRDSAVYFCASGLSAGLPQHFGDGTRLSIL.

This clonotype was seen at least ten times. The DNA of the CDR3 is TGTGCCAGCAGTTACTCGAAAAGTTACTCTGGGGCCAACGTCCTGACTTTC. Translating gives CASSYSKSYSGANVLTF. This chain connects TRBV6-5 to TRBJ2-6, with D hard to call. CDR1 is MNHEY, CDR2 SVGAGI, per germline. The V and J ends lost 0 bases and 0 bases respectively, with 9 bases between them. This CDR3 has 17 amino acids.

The chain recombines TRBV20-1 with TRBJ1-5; D not certain. Germline assignment: CDR1 DFQATT and CDR2 SNEGSKA (reference sequence). V lost 2 bases to trimming and J lost 11 bases, with 13 bases between them. The CDR3 spans 12 residues. The CDR3 nucleotides are TGCAGTGCTAGACCCTTACTTGGGGCCCAGCATTTT. As protein: CSARPLLGAQHF.

This clonotype came up many times. The chain recombines TRBV6-2 or TRBV6-3 with TRBJ2-7, with 10 bases that match TRBD1. V trimming: 7 bases; J trimming: 2 bases; junction bases outside the gene matches: 23. The CDR3 has 20 residues. Germline CDR1 is MNHEY and CDR2 is SVGEGT. CDR3 in amino acids: CASKYGLKKLRTGGPYEQYF. The CDR3 nucleotides are TGTGCCAGCAAGTATGGATTGAAAAAGTTAAGGACAGGGGGACCCTACGAGCAGTACTTC.

This clonotype was detected only a few times. The gene calls are TRBV5-1 and TRBJ1-1, with a weak D call TRBD1 (5 bases). The CDR3 loop spans 16 amino acids. Between the trimmed V and J ends, which lost 4 bases and 4 bases, there was a span of 20 bases. CDR1 is SGHRS and CDR2 is YFSETQ in the germline V gene. The chain's CDR3 is CASSADTIGAGTEAFF. CDR3 in DNA: TGCGCCAGCAGCGCGGACACGATCGGGGCGGGCACTGAAGCTTTCTTT.

Concerning this clonotype: A read error may explain this, as a much larger clone is one base away. This chain uses TRBV9 with TRBJ2-7, with D possibly TRBD1 on 6 matching bases. The CDR3 extends over 14 amino acids. From germline, CDR1 is SGDLS and CDR2 YYNGEE. CDR3 sequence (DNA): TGTGCCAACAGCGTAGCAGGGGCAGGGCGGGAGCAGTACTTC. As protein: CANSVAGAGREQYF. The full variable domain, with the rest looked up from reference TRBV9 and TRBJ2-7, is DSGVTQTPKHLITATGQRVTLRCSPRSGDLSVYWYQQSLDQGLQFLIQYYNGEERAKGNILERFSAQQFPDLHSELNLSSLELGDSALYFCANSVAGAGREQYFGPGTRLTVT.

In its sample, this clonotype was seen a few times. This chain links TRBV6-2 or TRBV6-3 with TRBJ2-7; D is unresolved. The ends were cut back, 6 bases at V and 2 bases at J, with 17 bases in the middle. Per germline, CDR1 MNHEY and CDR2 SVGEGT. CDR3 length: 15 residues. In nucleotides, the CDR3 is TGTGCCAGCAGCTGGGTTGGGTTCGCCGCCTACGAGCAGTACTTC. Amino acids: CASSWVGFAAYEQYF.

Judged by abundance, this clonotype is large (0.1 to 1%). The chain combines TRBV20-1 with TRBJ1-1, with TRBD1 as a possible D gene (5 bases). This CDR3 comprises 14 residues. Germline CDR1 DFQATT, CDR2 SNEGSKA (reference sequence). The CDR3 DNA sequence: TGCAGGTCATGGAAGTCGGACATAAACACTGAAGCTTTCTTT. It translates to CRSWKSDINTEAFF.

In this sample, this clonotype turned up many times. It may be a read error: a sequence one base away is much more abundant. The chain uses TRBV13 and TRBJ1-1; unclear D gene. Germline CDR1 and CDR2: PRHDT and FYEKMQ (reference sequence). The ends were cut back, 5 bases at V and 1 base at J, with 8 bases in the middle. The CDR3 sequence is 13 residues long. As DNA, the CDR3 is TGTGCCAGCAGCATGATCGGGAACACTGAAGCTTTCTTT. Translated: CASSMIGNTEAFF.

This clonotype was counted at least ten times. The chain carries TRBV4-3 and TRBJ2-7; D ambiguous. The length of the CDR3 is 14 residues. Between the trimmed V and J ends, which lost 1 base and 5 bases, there was a span of 12 bases. Germline loops: CDR1 LGHNA, CDR2 YSLEER. CDR3 sequence: CASSQVWAADEQYF. As DNA, the CDR3 is TGCGCCAGCAGCCAAGTATGGGCCGCCGACGAGCAGTACTTC.

The table lists this clonotype with many counts. The V gene is TRBV5-1, the J gene TRBJ2-1; possibly TRBD2 for D (7 bases). V was shortened by 0 bases and J by 12 bases, with 16 bases between the two germline ends. CDR3 length equals 14 residues. Per germline, CDR1 SGHRS and CDR2 YFSETQ. Here the CDR3 DNA reads TGCGCCAGCAGCTTGGGGGCGGGGGCCCCGGGGCAGTTCTTC. It specifies CASSLGAGAPGQFF.

This clonotype was picked up many times. V usage is TRBV24-1 and J usage is TRBJ1-1; no reliable D call. The germline V gene has CDR1 KGHDR and CDR2 SFDVKD. There are 13 residues in the CDR3. V was cut by 2 bases and J by 11 bases, with 14 bases left in between. The CDR3, as DNA: TGTGCCACCAGTGATTCGCCAACCGGAGGGGCTTTCTTT. Translation gives CATSDSPTGGAFF.

This clonotype occurred many times. J is TRBJ1-6 and V is TRBV10-3; D remains ambiguous. The CDR3 is 12 residues long. The germline gives CDR1 ENHRY, CDR2 SYGVKD. The germline V and J ends were trimmed by 10 bases and 10 bases, with 14 bases remaining between them. In nucleotides, the CDR3 is TGTGCCACCTCGAGGGCTTTGTCACCCCTCCACTTT. Translation gives CATSRALSPLHF.

This clonotype was counted ten times or more. This chain uses TRBV5-4 with TRBJ2-3; 8 nucleotides agree with TRBD2. Germline loops: CDR1 SGHNT, CDR2 YYREEE (reference sequence). Trimming cost V 2 bases and J 2 bases; bases outside gene matches: 4. This CDR3 is 15 amino acids long. The CDR3 sequence is CASSLKREITDTQYF. CDR3 nucleotides: TGTGCCAGCAGCTTAAAGCGGGAGATCACAGATACGCAGTATTTT.

This clonotype was counted ten times or more. The J gene is TRBJ2-7, the V gene TRBV4-3; a weak D match, TRBD1 (7 bases). Deletions cut 1 base from V and 0 bases from J, with 22 bases between. This CDR3 contains 19 residues. Germline V gene data show CDR1 as LGHNA and CDR2 as YSLEER. The chain's CDR3 is CASSQVGHTAGGGSYEQYF. The CDR3 DNA reads TGCGCCAGCAGCCAAGTCGGGCATACCGCAGGGGGAGGCTCCTACGAGCAGTACTTC.

This clonotype was recorded many times. The rearrangement uses TRBV18 and TRBJ2-3; D unclear. CDR3 length: 11 amino acids. Germline lookup yields CDR1 KGHSH and CDR2 LQKENI. V was cut by 3 bases and J by 9 bases, with 7 bases left in between. Written as DNA, the CDR3 is TGTGCCAGCTCACCCAGGAAAACGCAGTATTTT. Translation: CASSPRKTQYF.

This clonotype has at least ten counts. The chain couples TRBV4-3 to TRBJ2-2; the D gene is possibly TRBD1 (5 bases). V was trimmed by 3 bases and J by 6 bases, leaving 14 bases between them. The V gene's germline CDR1 is LGHNA and CDR2 YSLEER. The CDR3 loop spans 15 amino acids. CDR3 amino acids: CASSHGSGRPGELFF. The CDR3 DNA is TGCGCCAGCAGCCATGGGTCAGGGCGACCCGGGGAGCTGTTTTTT.

This clonotype was seen more than once but under ten times. This chain uses TRBV25-1 with TRBJ1-2; D gene unclear. Trimming pared 7 bases from V and 6 bases from J, leaving 18 bases between. The CDR3 covers 14 residues. Per the germline V gene, CDR1 is MGHDK and CDR2 is SYGVNS. The CDR3 DNA is TGTGCCAGCACCCGAGCCACAGCTTCCGATGGCTACACCTTC. As protein: CASTRATASDGYTF.

This clonotype was detected many times. The gene calls are TRBV20-1 and TRBJ2-1, with D unclear. The length of the CDR3 is 12 residues. Germline assignment: CDR1 DFQATT and CDR2 SNEGSKA (reference sequence). V was cut by 3 bases and J by 6 bases, with 9 bases left in between. The CDR3 bases are TGCAGTGCTAGGGGCAGCCTCAATGAGCAGTTCTTC. Protein product: CSARGSLNEQFF.

J is TRBJ2-1 and V is TRBV30; the D gene is possibly TRBD1 (6 bases). V was clipped by 7 bases and J by 4 bases, with 17 bases between them. Per germline, CDR1 GTSNPN and CDR2 SVGIG (reference sequence). The CDR3 covers 14 residues. The CDR3 region has the DNA TGTGCCTCAATCGGACAGCTACTTTACAATGAGCAGTTCTTC. It specifies CASIGQLLYNEQFF.

This clonotype was detected many times. This chain connects TRBV9 to TRBJ2-7; possible D gene TRBD2, 6 bases. This CDR3 has 13 residues. Trimming left V 7 bases short and J 3 bases short, with 14 bases between. Germline assignment: CDR1 SGDLS and CDR2 YYNGEE. CDR3: CASSSAGSYEQYF. CDR3 DNA sequence: TGTGCCAGCTCTTCAGCCGGGAGCTACGAGCAGTACTTC.

There are many counts of this clonotype. The chain carries TRBV24-1 and TRBJ2-3; D is tentatively TRBD1 or TRBD2 (6 bases each). CDR3 length: 16 residues. The germline V gene has CDR1 KGHDR and CDR2 SFDVKD. The germline V and J ends were trimmed by 1 base and 2 bases, with 12 bases remaining between them. The CDR3 loop is CATSDLQGGLTDTQYF. CDR3 nucleotide sequence: TGTGCCACCAGTGATTTACAAGGGGGGCTCACAGATACGCAGTATTTT.

This clonotype appeared many times. V and J are TRBV28 and TRBJ2-7; tentatively, D is TRBD1 (6 bases). The germline V gene encodes CDR1 MDHEN and CDR2 SYDVKM. The CDR3 covers 14 residues. With 2 bases removed from V and 3 bases from J, the gap between germline ends came to 11 bases. CDR3 residues: CASSLRDNLYEQYF. DNA of the CDR3: TGTGCCAGCAGTTTAAGGGACAATCTCTACGAGCAGTACTTC.

This clonotype was seen repeatedly, ten times or more. The chain combines TRBV7-2 with TRBJ2-7, with a weak D call TRBD2 (5 bases). This CDR3 region has 13 residues. Looked up from germline, CDR1 is SGHTA and CDR2 is FQGNSA. V lost 4 bases and J 6 bases, leaving 13 bases between the germline ends. The CDR3 is CASSSPPGVEQYF. The CDR3 DNA follows: TGTGCCAGCAGCTCCCCCCCCGGGGTCGAGCAGTACTTC.